This T cell receptor (beta chain) was identified in a study of vaccination effects on CD4 cells after COVID-19. Study as a whole: The post-vaccine samples were taken, at the median, 72 days after the second dose.

In the case of this clone: Its antigen remains unidentified.

Following 10 days of culture, CD4+ T cells were isolated. All study participants received two doses of BNT162b2 or mRNA-1273 vaccine. Having tested negative for nucleocapsid antibodies, the vaccine recipients showed no prior SARS-CoV-2 infection. Both day 3 and day 7 saw half the medium replaced with IL-2 medium. The CDR3 totals 14 residues. V gave up 5 bases and J gave up 4 bases, with 15 bases separating them. From germline, CDR1 is SGHDT and CDR2 YYEEEE. Clones were read by immunoSEQ multiplex PCR, and TCRdb kept only the in-frame ones, dropping some. The sample holds tens of thousands of clones, around 69% seen once. Regarding the study as a whole: Marked contraction was observed in infection-induced and vaccine-induced clones late after vaccination.

Sequenced material: CD4+ T cells from PBMCs cultured without peptide, taken after COVID-19 vaccination. This chain connects TRBV5-6 to TRBJ1-2, with a possible D match to TRBD1 (5 bases). The TCR sequence derives from a human donor who received a COVID-19 vaccine. The CDR3 sequence is CASSPRGRAYGYTF. CDR3 nucleotides: TGTGCCAGCAGTCCCCGGGGCAGGGCCTATGGCTACACCTTC.